This is a list of T cell receptor beta chains from one sample in a study of regulatory T cells in long-lasting Graves disease. TCRdb used MiXCR to reprocess the multiplex PCR reads, holding one entry per CDR3 protein. The repertoire holds about 430,000 distinct CDR3 sequences, with roughly a fifth as singletons. Here the sequenced sample was peripheral blood mononuclear cells (PBMCs), taken when the disease was refractory, from a patient treated with antithyroid drugs. These receptors all come from a female donor with Graves disease. The CDR3 runs from the conserved cysteine through the conserved F or W. Fields, in order: clone size, V gene, CDR3 length, D gene, J gene, CDR3 protein, CDR3 DNA. The D gene is left open where the match is weak. Size is omitted from some rows. Given values are once, few, many or a class for expanded clones.

>many|TRBV7-2|15|TRBD1|TRBJ1-6
CASSLGQGTNSPLHF
TGTGCCAGCAGCTTAGGACAGGGGACTAATTCACCCCTCCACTTT
>-|TRBV5-1|15|TRBD1|TRBJ1-1
CASSPGTGTTAEAFF
TGCGCCAGCAGCCCCGGGACAGGGACGACGGCTGAAGCTTTCTTT
>few|TRBV9|13|-|TRBJ2-7
CASSVAEKYEQYF
TGTGCCAGCAGCGTAGCGGAGAAATACGAGCAGTACTTC
>many|TRBV20-1|13|TRBD2|TRBJ2-5
CSALAGGRETQYF
TGCAGTGCCCTAGCGGGAGGGAGGGAGACCCAGTACTTC
>few|TRBV4-1|14|-|TRBJ2-7
CASSLGTPTYEQYF
TGCGCCAGCAGCTTGGGGACTCCAACCTACGAGCAGTACTTC
>-|TRBV6-1|15|-|TRBJ1-1
CASSESPGRATEAFF
TGTGCCAGCAGTGAATCGCCGGGGAGGGCCACTGAAGCTTTCTTT
>many|TRBV20-1|15|TRBD1|TRBJ1-1
CSAKDRRQGNTEAFF
TGCAGTGCCAAGGACAGGCGTCAAGGTAACACTGAAGCTTTCTTT
>-|TRBV27|14|TRBD1|TRBJ2-5
CASSFTRGRETQYF
TGTGCCAGCAGTTTTACCAGGGGGCGAGAGACCCAGTACTTC
>-|TRBV3-1|15|-|TRBJ1-4
CASSHQTVLGEKLFF
TGTGCCAGCAGCCACCAAACAGTCCTTGGAGAAAAACTGTTTTTT
>few|TRBV5-6|17|TRBD1|TRBJ2-2
CASSLSGTAANTGELFF
TGTGCCAGCAGCTTGTCCGGGACAGCCGCGAACACCGGGGAGCTGTTTTTT
>-|TRBV6-2/TRBV6-3|15|TRBD2|TRBJ2-1
CASLPSGSMGNEQFF
TGTGCCAGCCTTCCTAGCGGGAGTATGGGGAATGAGCAGTTCTTC
>few|TRBV7-3|16|TRBD1|TRBJ2-2
CTSSLDRRGLTGELFF
TGTACCAGCAGCTTAGATCGAAGGGGGCTCACCGGGGAGCTGTTTTTT
>-|TRBV4-1|14|-|TRBJ2-4
CASSQDLGENIQYF
TGCGCCAGCAGCCAAGATCTGGGCGAAAACATTCAGTACTTC
>few|TRBV11-2|14|-|TRBJ1-3
CASSLVGFRNTIYF
TGTGCCAGCAGCTTAGTCGGTTTTAGAAACACCATATATTTT
>-|TRBV20-1|15|TRBD1|TRBJ1-6
CSAKPRDSFSSPLHF
TGCAGTGCTAAACCCCGGGACAGTTTTAGTTCACCCCTCCACTTT
>-|TRBV6-2/TRBV6-3|13|-|TRBJ1-4
CVSSKGFNEKLFF
TGTGTCAGCAGTAAAGGGTTTAATGAAAAACTGTTTTTT
>many|TRBV28|12|-|TRBJ1-2
CASSRGSYGYTF
TGTGCCAGCAGCCGCGGATCCTATGGCTACACCTTC
>many|TRBV5-8|16|TRBD1|TRBJ1-4
CASSPGVGTGEEKLFF
TGTGCCAGCAGCCCGGGAGTCGGGACAGGGGAAGAAAAACTGTTTTTT
>many|TRBV28|15|TRBD1|TRBJ1-2
CASSPRDRGSLGYTF
TGTGCCAGCAGTCCGCGTGACAGGGGAAGTCTCGGCTACACCTTC
>-|TRBV7-2|13|-|TRBJ1-5
CASGRTAGQPQHF
TGTGCCAGCGGTCGGACAGCGGGTCAGCCCCAGCATTTT
>-|TRBV3-1|16|TRBD1|TRBJ2-4
CASSPRDRGLLSIQYF
TGTGCCAGCAGCCCCCGGGACAGGGGGCTGTTAAGCATTCAGTACTTC
>few|TRBV2|14|-|TRBJ1-5
CASSEGTVGQPQHF
TGTGCCAGCAGTGAGGGGACGGTTGGGCAGCCCCAGCATTTT
>few|TRBV6-5|14|-|TRBJ1-1
CASSFEEASTEAFF
TGTGCCAGCAGTTTTGAGGAGGCTTCCACTGAAGCTTTCTTT
>many|TRBV6-1|12|-|TRBJ1-2
CASSEGPGLASF
TGTGCCAGCAGTGAAGGGCCCGGACTGGCGTCCTTC
>many|TRBV2|15|-|TRBJ2-2
CASSEGSENTGELFF
TGTGCCAGCAGTGAAGGTAGCGAGAACACCGGGGAGCTGTTTTTT
>-|TRBV7-8|19|TRBD1|TRBJ2-5
CASSLSRRTGIYFVETQYF
TGTGCCAGCAGCTTAAGTAGGCGGACAGGGATTTATTTCGTAGAGACCCAGTACTTC
>many|TRBV3-1|16|-|TRBJ2-7
CASSQASEGAPSEQYF
TGTGCCAGCAGCCAAGCCTCTGAGGGTGCCCCTTCCGAGCAGTACTTC
>few|TRBV25-1|16|-|TRBJ2-2
CASSDSLGHNTGELFF
TGTGCCAGCAGTGACAGTTTGGGACACAACACCGGGGAGCTGTTTTTT
>-|TRBV28|16|-|TRBJ1-2
CASSPSGQTRSYGYTF
TGTGCCAGCAGTCCTTCAGGTCAAACACGGTCCTATGGCTACACCTTC
>many|TRBV7-3|16|TRBD1|TRBJ1-2
CASSLTRGDSNYGYTF
TGTGCCAGCAGCTTAACCCGAGGGGACAGTAACTATGGCTACACCTTC
>-|TRBV28|14|-|TRBJ1-1
CASSLGTIHTEAFF
TGTGCCAGCAGTTTAGGTACGATTCACACTGAAGCTTTCTTT
>many|TRBV11-2|16|TRBD1|TRBJ1-4
CASSRTGRATNEKLFF
TGTGCCAGCAGCAGGACAGGGAGGGCAACTAATGAAAAACTGTTTTTT
>few|TRBV13|14|-|TRBJ2-2
CASSVREQVGELFF
TGTGCCAGCTCGGTACGCGAGCAAGTCGGGGAGCTGTTTTTT
>-|TRBV7-9|14|-|TRBJ2-3
CASSPWDHTDTQYF
TGTGCCAGCAGCCCTTGGGACCACACAGATACGCAGTATTTT
>-|TRBV29-1|13|-|TRBJ1-1
CSGKPQGNTEAFF
TGCAGCGGAAAACCACAGGGGAACACTGAAGCTTTCTTT
>-|TRBV6-2/TRBV6-3|15|TRBD2|TRBJ2-2
CASTIAGGITGELFF
TGTGCCAGCACAATAGCGGGAGGTATCACCGGGGAGCTGTTTTTT
>many|TRBV5-5|13|-|TRBJ1-1
CASSLERNTEAFF
TGTGCCAGCAGCTTGGAGAGGAACACTGAAGCTTTCTTT
>few|TRBV13|18|TRBD2|TRBJ2-2
CASSLIRSGRAGTGELFF
TGTGCCAGCAGCTTAATACGGTCCGGGAGGGCCGGGACCGGGGAGCTGTTTTTT
>many|TRBV7-9|15|-|TRBJ2-5
CASSLDGSHQETQYF
TGTGCCAGCAGCTTGGACGGATCGCACCAAGAGACCCAGTACTTC
>-|TRBV7-9|20|TRBD1|TRBJ1-3
CASSSNKWRGQAHSGNTIYF
TGTGCCAGCAGCTCGAATAAATGGAGAGGACAGGCTCACTCTGGAAACACCATATATTTT
>-|TRBV27|16|-|TRBJ2-1
CASSENHVSSYNEQFF
TGTGCCAGCAGCGAGAACCATGTGAGCTCCTACAATGAGCAGTTCTTC
>many|TRBV11-2|14|-|TRBJ2-5
CASSGTAAGETQYF
TGTGCCAGCAGCGGGACCGCAGCTGGGGAGACCCAGTACTTC
>-|TRBV19|16|TRBD1|TRBJ1-5
CASSGDRGSANQPQHF
TGTGCCAGTAGTGGAGACAGGGGTAGTGCCAATCAGCCCCAGCATTTT
>many|TRBV20-1|16|TRBD2|TRBJ2-5
CSACLVGGRDQETQYF
TGCAGTGCTTGTCTGGTGGGCGGGAGGGATCAAGAGACCCAGTACTTC
>many|TRBV29-1|13|TRBD1|TRBJ2-7
CSVERTGGYEQYF
TGCAGCGTTGAAAGGACAGGGGGCTACGAGCAGTACTTC
>many|TRBV27|15|-|TRBJ2-7
CASSPGALPGYEQYF
TGTGCCAGCAGTCCTGGGGCTCTCCCCGGCTACGAGCAGTACTTC
>many|TRBV28|14|-|TRBJ1-1
CASTPGRGVTEAFF
TGTGCCAGCACCCCTGGGAGGGGAGTCACTGAAGCTTTCTTT
>many|TRBV15|13|-|TRBJ2-5
CATSRDPGETQYF
TGTGCCACCAGCAGAGATCCGGGGGAGACCCAGTACTTC
>-|TRBV20-1|13|-|TRBJ2-2
CSALASNTGELFF
TGCAGTGCTTTAGCGTCGAACACCGGGGAGCTGTTTTTT
>many|TRBV30|12|-|TRBJ2-7
CAWSGFRYEQYF
TGTGCCTGGAGTGGCTTCCGCTACGAGCAGTACTTC
>many|TRBV28|15|TRBD2|TRBJ2-2
CASSSAGANTGELFF
TGTGCCAGCAGTTCCGCGGGAGCGAACACCGGGGAGCTGTTTTTT
>-|TRBV6-2/TRBV6-3|16|TRBD1|TRBJ2-7
CASSYSKRQGSHEQYF
TGTGCCAGCAGTTACTCAAAGCGACAGGGATCCCACGAGCAGTACTTC
>-|TRBV19|15|-|TRBJ2-1
CASSMRRGGVEEQFF
TGTGCCAGTAGTATGAGGCGGGGCGGGGTGGAGGAGCAGTTCTTC
>-|TRBV28|15|-|TRBJ2-7
CASSLYQRGSYEQYF
TGTGCCAGCAGTCTTTACCAGAGGGGATCCTACGAGCAGTACTTC
>many|TRBV6-2/TRBV6-3|16|-|TRBJ1-5
CASSYSQAYSNQPQHF
TGTGCCAGCAGTTACTCGCAGGCATATAGCAATCAGCCCCAGCATTTT